The 8 T cell receptor beta chains below were found in one sample sequenced in a study of tissue T cells after allogeneic stem cell transplantation. Method: immunoSEQ multiplex PCR; TCRdb's copy keeps in-frame clones and lacks some. The sample carries some 11,000 clones, roughly two fifths recorded once. Time point of the sample: mouse harvest day 7 after allogeneic transplant. The graft held 10^6 splenic CD5+ T cells and 10^7 T-cell-depleted bone marrow cells. Specimen: skin. The receptor set was obtained from a female BALB/c mouse given C57BL/6 T cells with graft-versus-host disease after an allogeneic hematopoietic cell transplant.

This clone is categorized as medium-sized. The listed genes are named as in mouse. CDR3 sequence reads: CASSPHRVSAETLYF. The CDR3 bases that were read are TGTGCCAGCTCCCCTCACAGGGTCAGTGCAGAAACGCTGTAT. This chain links TRBV12-2 with TRBJ2-3, with D maybe TRBD1 (6 bases). The read halts 1 residue ahead of the CDR3 end, with the missing end drawn from the germline J gene. Trimming removed 4 bases at V and 0 bases at J, with 13 bases between. The CDR3 length is 15 residues. Per the germline V gene, CDR1 is SGHLS and CDR2 is HYDKME.

Of note for this clone: Germline and genes here are mouse. The read comes to an end 1 residue before the CDR3 does, leaving the germline J gene to fill in the end. The rearrangement links TRBV23 to TRBJ2-4; TRBD1 is taken as the D call from the table, unchecked against the DNA. The CDR3 has 14 amino acids. Germline V gene data show CDR1 as KGHTA and CDR2 as FQNQQP. CDR3 protein: CSSSQDRGENTLYF. The sequenced CDR3 bases are TGCTCCAGCAGTCAAGACAGGGGGGAAAACACCTTGTAC.

This clone appeared a few times. Mouse gene names apply. The read falls 1 residue short of the CDR3 end, and the missing part is taken from the germline J gene. The chain uses TRBV12-2 and TRBJ1-2, with 7 bases lining up with TRBD1. Unmatched junction bases numbered 3, after V lost 3 bases and J lost 0 bases. From germline, CDR1 is SGHLS and CDR2 HYDKME. CDR3 size: 14 residues. CDR3 bases read: TGTGCCAGCTCTTCCGGGACAGCAAACTCCGACTACACC. It yields the protein CASSSGTANSDYT. The whole CDR3 protein reads CASSSGTANSDYTF.

As for this clone: Gene names are the mouse ones. With the read ending 1 residue before the CDR3 end, the germline J gene is used to fill in that end. The V call is TRBV12-1, the J call TRBJ1-6; D gene uncertain. TRBJ1-6 is flagged as an ORF with uncertain function. Germline V CDR1 and CDR2: SGHSN, HYEKVE. The CDR3 spans 14 residues. The germline V and J ends were trimmed by 1 base and 0 bases, with 3 bases remaining between them. CDR3 sequence: CASSLSSYNSPLYF. The part of the CDR3 DNA that was read is TGTGCCAGCTCTCTATCTTCCTATAATTCGCCCCTCTAC.

Worth noting for this clone: Gene names are the mouse ones. Sequencing ends 1 residue short of the CDR3 end; the germline J gene provides the rest. The rearrangement links TRBV26 to TRBJ2-4, with a possible D match to TRBD1 (6 bases). The V gene's germline CDR1 is KGHPV and CDR2 FQNQEV (reference sequence). The CDR3 consists of 13 residues. Trimming cost V 6 bases and J 1 base, with 8 bases left between them. The CDR3 protein is CASRRQGQNTLYF. The CDR3 bases that were read are TGTGCCAGCAGGAGACAGGGTCAAAACACCTTGTAC.

As concerns this clone: The listed genes are named as in mouse. Read coverage stops 1 residue before the CDR3 terminus; the germline J gene supplies the remainder. The genes are TRBV26 and TRBJ1-2; no firm D call. Trimming shortened V by 3 bases and J by 1 base, and 3 bases separated the two germline ends. The CDR3 length is 12 residues. Germline CDR1 reads KGHPV; CDR2 reads FQNQEV (reference sequence). The CDR3 bases that were read are TGTGCCAGCAGTCTTGTAAACTCCGACTACACC. Protein: CASSLVNSDYT. The whole CDR3 sequence reads CASSLVNSDYTF.

This clone was picked up a small number of times. Here the gene names and germline are mouse. The read ends 1 residue shy of where the CDR3 ends; the end is completed using the germline J gene. The chain employs TRBV16 and TRBJ2-5; D is perhaps TRBD1 or TRBD2 (5 bases each). V dropped 3 bases and J dropped 3 bases, with 7 bases sitting between them. Per the germline V gene, CDR1 is SGHSA and CDR2 is FRNQAP. This CDR3 contains 13 residues. Here the CDR3 reads CASSFGGQDTQYF. The CDR3 DNA, read in part, is TGTGCAAGCAGCTTCGGGGGTCAAGACACCCAGTAC.

By share of the sample, this clone is medium-sized. Germline and genes: mouse. The CDR3 extends 1 residue past the end of the read, so its final part is completed from the germline J gene. The chain links TRBV13-3 to TRBJ2-7; D gene uncertain. V lost 0 bases to trimming and J lost 3 bases, with 7 bases between them. Germline V gene data show CDR1 as NNHDY and CDR2 as SYVADS. The CDR3 spans 13 residues. CDR3 bases read: TGTGCCAGCAGTGATGGGGCTGGCTATGAACAGTAC. It encodes CASSDGAGYEQY. The full CDR3 protein is CASSDGAGYEQYF.